The 8 T cell receptor beta chains below were found in one sample sequenced in a study of blood T cells in healthy people across ages. Alongside a J-beta primer mix, a sample-barcoded 5' primer served in a second PCR lasting about 7 to 12 cycles. Using its own MiXCR run on the 5' RACE reads, TCRdb lists one record per CDR3 protein. Of approximately 780,000 distinct CDR3 sequences listed, roughly 26% are singletons. These data were likewise used in another study, on T cells of mothers and their children.

Material: blood. The receptors derive from a boy younger than 18 in good health.

As to this clonotype: At one end, the junction sequence differs from germline, possibly due to a read error. The gene calls are TRBV18 and TRBJ1-1; tentative D call: TRBD1 (6 bases). The V gene's germline CDR1 is KGHSH and CDR2 LQKENI. The CDR3 contains 13 residues. CDR3 coding DNA: TGTGCCAGCCCACCACCGGACAGAGGGGAAGCTTTCTTT. Its protein is CASPPPDRGEAFF. Variable domain in full (rest from reference TRBV18 and TRBJ1-1): NAGVMQNPRHLVRRRGQEARLRCSPMKGHSHVYWYRQLPEEGLKFMVYLQKENIIDESGMPKERFSAEFPKEGPSILRIQQVVRGDSAAYFCASPPPDRGEAFFGQGTRLTVV.

This clonotype has a handful of counts. The J gene is TRBJ2-5, the V gene TRBV10-3; 12 bases map to TRBD2. V shed 2 bases, J shed 5 bases, and the junction held 3 bases outside the gene matches. Germline CDR1 ENHRY, CDR2 SYGVKD. The CDR3 consists of 15 residues. CDR3: CAISEASGGAETQYF. The CDR3 DNA follows: TGTGCCATCAGTGAGGCTAGCGGGGGGGCTGAGACCCAGTACTTC.

The rearrangement uses TRBV20-1 and TRBJ2-2; tentatively, D is TRBD2 (6 bases). Germline CDR1 DFQATT, CDR2 SNEGSKA (reference sequence). Trimming cost V 2 bases and J 6 bases, with 13 bases left between them. The CDR3 has 14 residues. The DNA for the CDR3 is TGCAGTGCTAGACTAACCGGGACTGCCGGGGAGCTGTTTTTT. Amino acid sequence: CSARLTGTAGELFF.

The chain uses TRBV5-5 and TRBJ1-2; tentative D call: TRBD1 (5 bases). Per germline, CDR1 SGHKS and CDR2 YYEKEE (reference sequence). Trimming removed 0 bases from V and 4 bases from J, with 13 bases in between. This CDR3 contains 15 residues. CDR3 sequence reads: CASSLGPGEVYGYTF. CDR3 sequence (DNA): TGTGCCAGCAGCTTGGGGCCGGGGGAAGTCTATGGCTACACCTTC.

The chain combines TRBV9 with TRBJ1-1; possible D gene TRBD1, 5 bases. V gave up 0 bases and J gave up 0 bases, with 9 bases separating them. CDR1 SGDLS and CDR2 YYNGEE come from the germline V gene. This CDR3 has 15 amino acids. Here the CDR3 DNA reads TGTGCCAGCAGCGTAGGGGGGTCCATGAACACTGAAGCTTTCTTT. Translation: CASSVGGSMNTEAFF. Complete variable domain (other parts from reference TRBV9 and TRBJ1-1): DSGVTQTPKHLITATGQRVTLRCSPRSGDLSVYWYQQSLDQGLQFLIQYYNGEERAKGNILERFSAQQFPDLHSELNLSSLELGDSALYFCASSVGGSMNTEAFFGQGTRLTVV.

The chain links TRBV24-1 to TRBJ2-3; D tentatively reads TRBD1 or TRBD2 (5 bases each). V was clipped by 5 bases and J by 6 bases, with 11 bases between them. The germline V gene encodes CDR1 KGHDR and CDR2 SFDVKD. The CDR3 has 13 amino acids. In nucleotides, the CDR3 is TGTGCCACCAGTGGGGGGTACCAGGATACGCAGTATTTT. Translation gives CATSGGYQDTQYF.

The chain joins TRBV20-1 to TRBJ2-2; D may be TRBD2 (5 bases). Germline V gene lookup returns CDR1 DFQATT and CDR2 SNEGSKA (reference sequence). V was pared by 5 bases and J by 6 bases, with 13 bases between. There are 13 residues in the CDR3. The CDR3 nucleotides are TGCAGTGCTTTCCGACGGGGATCCGGGGAGCTGTTTTTT. Protein: CSAFRRGSGELFF.

V is TRBV7-2 and J is TRBJ1-1, with unresolved D. V dropped 1 base and J dropped 0 bases, with 9 bases sitting between them. The CDR3 is made up of 15 amino acids. The germline gives CDR1 SGHTA, CDR2 FQGNSA. In DNA form, the CDR3 reads TGTGCCAGCAGCTTAGTTTGGGGTATGAACACTGAAGCTTTCTTT. Translated: CASSLVWGMNTEAFF. The full variable domain, its missing parts supplied by reference TRBV7-2 and TRBJ1-1, is GAGVSQSPSNKVTEKGKDVELRCDPISGHTALYWYRQSLGQGLEFLIYFQGNSAPDKSGLPSDRFSAERTGGSVSTLTIQRTQQEDSAVYLCASSLVWGMNTEAFFGQGTRLTVV.